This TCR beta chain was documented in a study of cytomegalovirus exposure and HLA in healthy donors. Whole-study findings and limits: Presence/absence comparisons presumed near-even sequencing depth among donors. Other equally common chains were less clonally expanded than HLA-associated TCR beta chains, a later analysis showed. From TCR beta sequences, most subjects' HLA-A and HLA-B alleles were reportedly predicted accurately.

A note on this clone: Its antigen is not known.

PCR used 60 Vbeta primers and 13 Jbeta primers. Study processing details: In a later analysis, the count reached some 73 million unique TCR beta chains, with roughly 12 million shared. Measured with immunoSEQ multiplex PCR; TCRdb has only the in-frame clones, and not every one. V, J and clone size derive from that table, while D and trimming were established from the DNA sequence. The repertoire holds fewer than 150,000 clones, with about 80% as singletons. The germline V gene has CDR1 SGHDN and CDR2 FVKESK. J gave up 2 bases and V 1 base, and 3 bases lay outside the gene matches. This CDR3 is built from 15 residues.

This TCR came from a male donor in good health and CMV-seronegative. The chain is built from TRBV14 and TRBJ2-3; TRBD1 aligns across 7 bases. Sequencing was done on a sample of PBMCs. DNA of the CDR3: TGTGCCAGCAGCCAAGGGGACAGAAACACAGATACGCAGTATTTT. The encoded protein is CASSQGDRNTDTQYF. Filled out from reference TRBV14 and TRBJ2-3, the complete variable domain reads EAGVTQFPSHSVIEKGQTVTLRCDPISGHDNLYWYRRVMGKEIKFLLHFVKESKQDESGMPNNRFLAERTGGTYSTLKVQPAELEDSGVYFCASSQGDRNTDTQYFGPGTRLTVL.